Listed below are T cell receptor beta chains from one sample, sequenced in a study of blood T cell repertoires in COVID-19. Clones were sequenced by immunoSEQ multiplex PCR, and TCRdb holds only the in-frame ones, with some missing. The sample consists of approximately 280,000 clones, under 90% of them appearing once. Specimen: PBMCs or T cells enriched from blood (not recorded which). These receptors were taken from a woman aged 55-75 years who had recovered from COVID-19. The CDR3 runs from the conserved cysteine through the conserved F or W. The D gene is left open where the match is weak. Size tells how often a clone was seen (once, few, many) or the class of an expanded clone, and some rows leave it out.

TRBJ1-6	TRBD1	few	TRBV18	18	TGTGCCAGCTCACCTCAAAACAGGGGTGTCAACGGTAATTCACCCCTCCACTTT	CASSPQNRGVNGNSPLHF
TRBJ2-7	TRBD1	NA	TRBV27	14	TGTGCCAGCAGTTCACGGACAGGGGCCTACGAGCAGTACTTC	CASSSRTGAYEQYF
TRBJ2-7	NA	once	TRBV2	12	TGTGCCAGCAGGGAGGATAACTACGAGCAGTACTTC	CASREDNYEQYF
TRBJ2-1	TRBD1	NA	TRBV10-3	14	TGTGCCATCCGCGACCGGGACAGGGCGAATGAGCAGTTCTTC	CAIRDRDRANEQFF
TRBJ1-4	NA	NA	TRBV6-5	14	TGTGCCGGGTTGGCGACGGCAGGGCCATGGAAACTGTTTTTT	CAGLATAGPWKLFF
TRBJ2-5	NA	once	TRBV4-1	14	TGCGCCAGCAGCCAAGTACTAAAACAAGAGACCCAGTACTTC	CASSQVLKQETQYF
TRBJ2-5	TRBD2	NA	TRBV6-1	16	TGTGCCAGCAGTGTTCGGACTAGCGGTATAGGAGAGACCCAGTACTTC	CASSVRTSGIGETQYF
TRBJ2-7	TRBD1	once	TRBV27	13	TGTGCCAGCATTACCGGGACAGCCTACGAGCAGTACTTC	CASITGTAYEQYF
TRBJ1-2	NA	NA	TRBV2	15	TGTGCCAGCAGTGAATTGGGGGCAGGATATGCTGGCTACACCTTC	CASSELGAGYAGYTF
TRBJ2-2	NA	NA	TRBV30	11	TGTGCCTGGCACTACACCGGGGAGCTGTTTTTT	CAWHYTGELFF
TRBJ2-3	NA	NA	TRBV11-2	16	TGTGCCAGCAGCCCTCGGGGGGCGCTTAGCACAGATACGCAGTATTTT	CASSPRGALSTDTQYF
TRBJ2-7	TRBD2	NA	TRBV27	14	TGTGCCAGCAGTCTCCTAGCGGGAAACTACGAGCAGTACTTC	CASSLLAGNYEQYF
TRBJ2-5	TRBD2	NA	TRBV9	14	TGTGCCAGCAGCATTAGCGGGAGGGAAGAGACCCAGTACTTC	CASSISGREETQYF
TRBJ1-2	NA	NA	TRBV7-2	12	TGTGCCAGCAGCGAGGGGGTTTGGGGCTACACCTTC	CASSEGVWGYTF
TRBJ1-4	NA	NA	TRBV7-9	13	TGTGCCAGCAGCTTAGCCGGTTCAGAAAAACTGTTTTTT	CASSLAGSEKLFF
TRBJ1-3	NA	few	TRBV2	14	TGTGCCAGCAGTGAGGCAGGCACTGGAAACACCATATATTTT	CASSEAGTGNTIYF
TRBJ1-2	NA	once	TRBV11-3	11	TGTGCCAGCAGCAGAGGAGGGGTCTCCTACTTC	CASSRGGVSYF
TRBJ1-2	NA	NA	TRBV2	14	TGTGCCAGCATCATAACAGGGAGAAAGGGTGGCTACACCTTC	CASIITGRKGGYTF
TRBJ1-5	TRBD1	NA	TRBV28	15	TGTGCCAGCACTACCGAGGGACAGGGAAATCAGCCCCAGCATTTT	CASTTEGQGNQPQHF
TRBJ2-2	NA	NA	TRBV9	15	TGTGCCAGCAGCACAGGACACACGAACACCGGGGAGCTGTTTTTT	CASSTGHTNTGELFF
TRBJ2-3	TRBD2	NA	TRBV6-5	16	TGTGCCAGCAGTTACTCGTATAGCGGGAGCACAGATACGCAGTATTTT	CASSYSYSGSTDTQYF
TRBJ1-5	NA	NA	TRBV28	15	TGTGCCAGCAGTTTGGGGGGGGCGAGCAATCAGCCCCAGCATTTT	CASSLGGASNQPQHF
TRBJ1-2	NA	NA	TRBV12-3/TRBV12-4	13	TGTGCCAGCAGCCCTCCAGGGCGTGGTGGCTACACCTTC	CASSPPGRGGYTF
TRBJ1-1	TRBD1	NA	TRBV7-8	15	TGTGCCAGCAGCTTACTAGGGACAGCGAACACTGAAGCTTTCTTT	CASSLLGTANTEAFF
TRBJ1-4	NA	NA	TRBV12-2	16	TGTGCAAGTCGCTTAGCAGGGGAGGGAAGGAGTGAAAAACTGTTTTTT	CASRLAGEGRSEKLFF
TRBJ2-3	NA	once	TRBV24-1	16	TGTGCCACCAGTGATCTGCGGGGTACTAGCACAGATACGCAGTATTTT	CATSDLRGTSTDTQYF
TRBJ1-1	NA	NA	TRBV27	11	TGTGCCAGCTTCCGCGCACAGATTTCTTTCTTT	CASFRAQISFF
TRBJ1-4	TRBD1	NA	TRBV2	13	TGTGCCAGCAGGGACAGGTTAAATGAAAAACTGTTTTTT	CASRDRLNEKLFF
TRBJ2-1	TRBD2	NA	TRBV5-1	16	TGCGCCAGCAGCTTGGACGGTGACGGGACTAGCAATGAGCAGTTCTTC	CASSLDGDGTSNEQFF
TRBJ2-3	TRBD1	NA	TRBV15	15	TGTGCCACCCCCGGGGGGACAGGGTGCACAGATACGCAGTATTTT	CATPGGTGCTDTQYF
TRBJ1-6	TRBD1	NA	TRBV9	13	TGTGCCAGCAGCCGGGACAGCAATTCACCCCTCCACTTT	CASSRDSNSPLHF
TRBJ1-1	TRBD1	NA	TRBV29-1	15	TGCAGCGTTCGGAGACAGGGAGCTTCCACGACTGAAGCTTTCTTT	CSVRRQGASTTEAFF
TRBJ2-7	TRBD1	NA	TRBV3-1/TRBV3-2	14	TGTGCCAGCACCCGGACAGGGCAGGGGGGCGAGCAGTACTTC	CASTRTGQGGEQYF
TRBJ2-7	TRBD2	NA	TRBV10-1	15	TGCGCCAGCAGCGGTGGCGGAGCGGGGGGGGGAAGGCAGTACTTC	CASSGGGAGGGRQYF
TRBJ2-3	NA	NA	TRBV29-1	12	TGCAGCGTTGAAGATAGGGGGGATACGCAGTATTTT	CSVEDRGDTQYF
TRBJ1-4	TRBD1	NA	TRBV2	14	TGTGCCAGCGGGGGACAGGTTTCAGGCGAAAAACTGTTTTTT	CASGGQVSGEKLFF
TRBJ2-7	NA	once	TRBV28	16	TGTGCCAGCAGCTCTGGACTCATAACATTTGACTACGAGCAGTACTTC	CASSSGLITFDYEQYF
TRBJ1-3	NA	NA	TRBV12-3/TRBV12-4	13	TGTGCCAGCACCGGGACATTGGTGGACACCATATATTTT	CASTGTLVDTIYF
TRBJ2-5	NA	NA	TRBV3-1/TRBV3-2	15	TGTGCCAGCAGCCAATGGGAGAGCTTCAAAGAGACCCAGTACTTC	CASSQWESFKETQYF
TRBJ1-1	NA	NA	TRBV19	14	TGTGCCAGTGGGAAAAAGGAGGGGAACACTGAAGCTTTCTTT	CASGKKEGNTEAFF
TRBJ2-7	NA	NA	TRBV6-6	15	TGTGCCAGCAGTTACCGGGGAACGGGTCCCTACGAGCAGTACTTC	CASSYRGTGPYEQYF
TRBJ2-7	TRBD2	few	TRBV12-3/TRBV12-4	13	TGTGCCAGCAGCTTCGCGGGAGCATACGAGCAGTACTTC	CASSFAGAYEQYF
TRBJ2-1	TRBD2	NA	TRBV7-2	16	TGTGCCAGCAGCTTGAGCGGGAGAGGGGGGTGGGATGAGCAGTTCTTC	CASSLSGRGGWDEQFF